A single sample gave rise to the 27 T cell receptor beta chains below, sequenced in a study of control samples from healthy donors and cancer patients. Profiled with immunoSEQ multiplex PCR; TCRdb holds only in-frame clones, not every one. The table shows around 43,000 clones, with about 93% occurring only once. Sequencing input: blood. The receptors originated from a woman between 45 and 60 years old in good health.

The V and J genes are TRBV6-2 or TRBV6-3 and TRBJ2-7; D possibly corresponds to TRBD2 (6 bases). Germline V gene data show CDR1 as MNHEY and CDR2 as SVGEGT. V lost 6 bases to trimming and J lost 3 bases, with 18 bases between them. This CDR3 contains 15 residues. CDR3 nucleotide sequence: TGTGCCAGCAGCCCTCCGGGGGAGAGAAGCTACGAGCAGTACTTC. Residues: CASSPPGERSYEQYF.

The chain couples TRBV15 to TRBJ1-4; D is undetermined. CDR3 length: 13 amino acids. CDR1 and CDR2 from the germline V gene are LNHNV and YYDKDF (reference sequence). V lost 3 bases to trimming and J lost 4 bases, with 6 bases between them. Here the CDR3 DNA reads TGTGCCACCAGCAGGGAATATAATGAAAAACTGTTTTTT. It codes for CATSREYNEKLFF.

The rearrangement joins TRBV4-3 to TRBJ2-2; TRBD1 is a possible D gene (6 bases). The CDR3 has 15 residues. Germline V gives CDR1 LGHNA, CDR2 YSLEER. The ends were cut back, 0 bases at V and 5 bases at J, with 10 bases in the middle. The CDR3 region has the DNA TGCGCCAGCAGCCAAGATTTACAGGGAACCGGGGAGCTGTTTTTT. Encoded protein: CASSQDLQGTGELFF.

This rearrangement joins TRBV6-5 to TRBJ2-2; 7 nucleotides agree with TRBD1. Germline loops: CDR1 MNHEY, CDR2 SVGAGI. Trimming took 4 bases from V and 6 from J; bases not matched to a gene: 11. The CDR3 contains 16 residues. In DNA, the CDR3 is TGTGCCAGCAGTTCCACTCCAGGGGGATCGGCCGGGGAGCTGTTTTTT. This encodes CASSSTPGGSAGELFF.

This rearrangement joins TRBV9 to TRBJ2-3; 7 nucleotides match TRBD2. CDR1 is SGDLS and CDR2 is YYNGEE in the germline V gene. The CDR3 is made up of 14 amino acids. Unmatched junction bases numbered 6, after V lost 3 bases and J lost 5 bases. The CDR3 reads CASSAPWGGDTQYF. In DNA form, the CDR3 reads TGTGCCAGCAGCGCTCCCTGGGGGGGAGATACGCAGTATTTT.

The rearrangement links TRBV7-2 to TRBJ1-2; D perhaps matches TRBD1 (5 bases). The ends were cut back, 5 bases at V and 2 bases at J, with 15 bases in the middle. The CDR3 contains 15 residues. Germline CDR1 SGHTA, CDR2 FQGNSA. CDR3 sequence reads: CASSQEVTGNYGYTF. The CDR3 nucleotides are TGTGCCAGCAGCCAAGAGGTTACAGGCAACTATGGCTACACCTTC.

The J gene is TRBJ2-3, the V gene TRBV27; D possibly uses TRBD1 or TRBD2 (5 bases each). There are 15 residues in the CDR3. Germline V gene lookup returns CDR1 MNHEY and CDR2 SMNVEV (reference sequence). V was trimmed by 0 bases and J by 4 bases, leaving 11 bases between them. CDR3 nucleotide sequence: TGTGCCAGCAGTTTATCACGGGGCCTAGCAGATACGCAGTATTTT. It encodes CASSLSRGLADTQYF.

This chain links TRBV4-3 with TRBJ1-1, with unresolved D. From germline, CDR1 is LGHNA and CDR2 YSLEER. V was shortened by 4 bases and J by 3 bases, with 21 bases between the two germline ends. The length of the CDR3 is 17 residues. The CDR3 protein is CASSRGSLNHPDTEAFF. CDR3 nucleotides: TGCGCCAGCAGCCGAGGGTCATTAAATCATCCGGACACTGAAGCTTTCTTT.

The chain is built from TRBV29-1 and TRBJ2-3; D remains unclear. V was pared by 3 bases and J by 5 bases, with 9 bases between. CDR1 SQVTM and CDR2 ANQGSEA come from the germline V gene. This CDR3 spans 12 amino acids. The CDR3 nucleotides read TGCAGCGTTGAGTTGGCTGGAGATACGCAGTATTTT. It translates to CSVELAGDTQYF.

The chain couples TRBV7-2 to TRBJ2-3, with 12 nucleotides matching TRBD2. CDR1 is SGHTA, CDR2 FQGNSA, per germline. CDR3 length: 17 residues. V lost 6 bases, J lost 3 bases, and 10 bases stayed unmatched. The CDR3 protein is CASSPGLAGLTTDTQYF. CDR3 bases: TGTGCCAGCAGTCCGGGACTAGCGGGCCTTACAACAGATACGCAGTATTTT.

The CDR3 DNA follows: TGTGCCAGCTCGAAAGGGACTCCTACCAAAGAGACCCAGTACTTC. Encoded protein: CASSKGTPTKETQYF. The chain links TRBV7-9 to TRBJ2-5, with D possibly matching TRBD2 (6 bases). Germline V gene data show CDR1 as SEHNR and CDR2 as FQNEAQ (reference sequence). Trimming took off 8 bases at V and 3 bases at J, with 19 bases between the two ends. The CDR3 spans 15 residues.

V and J are TRBV9 and TRBJ2-3, with 12 bases lining up with TRBD2. The germline V gene has CDR1 SGDLS and CDR2 YYNGEE. The CDR3 has 17 residues. The junction had 5 bases not matched to a gene; V was cut back by 0 bases and J by 3 bases. The CDR3 protein is CASSVGASGGATDTQYF. The CDR3, as DNA: TGTGCCAGCAGCGTAGGAGCTAGCGGGGGGGCTACAGATACGCAGTATTTT.

This clone was counted a few times. Here the CDR3 reads CASSYSGVSVEKLFF. The CDR3 DNA is TGTGCCAGCAGTTACTCGGGCGTTAGTGTTGAAAAACTGTTTTTT. The V gene is TRBV6-2 or TRBV6-3, the J gene TRBJ1-4, with D unresolved. The CDR3 covers 15 residues. Germline-derived CDR1 and CDR2 are MNHEY and SVGEGT. Deletions cut 0 bases from V and 7 bases from J, with 12 bases between.

This chain joins TRBV3-1 (or the pseudogene TRBV3-2) and TRBJ2-7; tentatively, D is TRBD2 (6 bases). The CDR3 runs 14 residues. Germline CDR1 reads LGHDT; CDR2 reads YNNKEL (reference sequence). V dropped 4 bases and J dropped 4 bases, with 14 bases sitting between them. This CDR3 reads CASSLYPAGYEQYF. In DNA form, the CDR3 reads TGTGCCAGCAGCCTATACCCCGCGGGATACGAGCAGTACTTC.

The chain uses TRBV5-6 and TRBJ1-2; no firm D call. Germline V gene data show CDR1 as SGHDT and CDR2 as YYEEEE. V was cut by 0 bases and J by 4 bases, with 7 bases left in between. The CDR3 loop spans 13 amino acids. The CDR3 loop is CASSLDTTYGYTF. In nucleotides, the CDR3 is TGTGCCAGCAGCTTGGACACAACCTATGGCTACACCTTC.

The chain employs TRBV25-1 and TRBJ1-4; tentatively, D is TRBD1 (6 bases). This CDR3 is built from 17 residues. Germline V gene lookup returns CDR1 MGHDK and CDR2 SYGVNS. Trimming cost V 4 bases and J 0 bases, with 15 bases left between them. The DNA for the CDR3 is TGTGCCAGCAGTGCGTGGGGGCAGGGATCAACTAATGAAAAACTGTTTTTT. It encodes CASSAWGQGSTNEKLFF.

The V call is TRBV9, the J call TRBJ1-3; the D gene is possibly TRBD1 (6 bases). There are 16 residues in the CDR3. Trimming took 3 bases from V and 1 from J, leaving 14 bases between them. Looked up from germline, CDR1 is SGDLS and CDR2 is YYNGEE. The CDR3 protein is CASSAQGSPSGNTIYF. Written as DNA, the CDR3 is TGTGCCAGCAGCGCTCAGGGGTCCCCATCTGGAAACACCATATATTTT.

The DNA for the CDR3 is TGTGCCAGCAGCTTCGGGACGGCTGGAAACACCATATATTTT. This encodes CASSFGTAGNTIYF. The genes are TRBV13 and TRBJ1-3; maybe TRBD1 (5 bases). V was trimmed by 3 bases and J by 2 bases, leaving 8 bases between them. The length of the CDR3 is 14 residues. The germline V gene has CDR1 PRHDT and CDR2 FYEKMQ (reference sequence). Drawing the rest from reference TRBV13 and TRBJ1-3, the complete variable domain is AAGVIQSPRHLIKEKRETATLKCYPIPRHDTVYWYQQGPGQDPQFLISFYEKMQSDKGSIPDRFSAQQFSDYHSELNMSSLELGDSALYFCASSFGTAGNTIYFGEGSWLTVV.

J is TRBJ1-3 and V is TRBV9; weak D call: TRBD1 (6 bases). The CDR3 runs to 14 residues. The germline V and J ends were trimmed by 3 bases and 1 base, with 8 bases remaining between them. CDR1 and CDR2 (germline): SGDLS, YYNGEE. This CDR3 reads CASSARGSGNTIYF. CDR3 in DNA: TGTGCCAGCAGCGCCAGGGGATCTGGAAACACCATATATTTT.

The chain uses TRBV4-2 and TRBJ2-2, with 7 bases fitting TRBD2. CDR1 and CDR2 from the germline V gene are LGHNA and YNFKEQ. The J segment lost 1 base and the V segment lost 1 base, leaving 12 bases of the junction unmatched. The CDR3 has 19 amino acids. CDR3 nucleotides: TGTGCCAGCAGCCAAGGGGAGGCTAGCGGATCTTTGAACACCGGGGAGCTGTTTTTT. Amino acid sequence: CASSQGEASGSLNTGELFF.

The V call is TRBV21-1, the J call TRBJ1-1; TRBD1 is the table's D call, not checked against the DNA. TRBV21-1 is reported as a pseudogene. The CDR3 sequence is 14 residues long. The CDR3, as DNA: TGTGCCAGCAATAACGGCACTGGGGGCCTTGAAGCTTTCTTT. It yields the protein CASNNGTGGLEAFF.

V and J are TRBV28 and TRBJ1-6; weak D call: TRBD1 (5 bases). The CDR3 covers 14 residues. Looked up from germline, CDR1 is MDHEN and CDR2 is SYDVKM. V gave up 6 bases and J gave up 7 bases, with 13 bases separating them. The CDR3 DNA reads TGTGCCAGCAGCTGGACACGGGCGAATTCACCCCTCCACTTT. Translating gives CASSWTRANSPLHF.

This chain links TRBV5-1 with TRBJ2-4, with 12 positions matching TRBD2. The CDR3 loop spans 19 amino acids. The trim removed 3 bases at V and 1 base at J, leaving 11 bases unmatched. Germline V gene sequence: CDR1 SGHRS, CDR2 YFSETQ. CDR3 DNA sequence: TGCGCCAGCAGCTCATCTAGCGGGGGGGCCCGTTTGGCCAAAAACATTCAGTACTTC. Translating gives CASSSSSGGARLAKNIQYF.

J is TRBJ1-1 and V is TRBV18, with a weak D call TRBD1 (6 bases). This CDR3 contains 13 residues. The V gene lost 4 bases and the J gene lost 2 bases, with 8 bases spanning the gap. Per the germline V gene, CDR1 is KGHSH and CDR2 is LQKENI. The CDR3 bases are TGTGCCAGCTCACAGGGGGTAAACACTGAAGCTTTCTTT. Protein: CASSQGVNTEAFF.

V is TRBV2 and J is TRBJ1-1; weak D call: TRBD1 (5 bases). With 5 bases removed from V and 10 bases from J, the gap between germline ends came to 14 bases. Germline values: CDR1 SNHLY, CDR2 FYNNEI. The CDR3 is made up of 12 amino acids. The CDR3 region has the DNA TGTGCCAGCAGTTCCGACACTGGGGGAGCTTTCTTT. Translation gives CASSSDTGGAFF.

The CDR3: CASSLAPDLGETQYF. The CDR3 DNA reads as TGTGCCAGCAGCTTAGCGCCCGACTTAGGAGAGACCCAGTACTTC. The V and J genes are TRBV7-2 and TRBJ2-5; no firm D call. Germline V CDR1 and CDR2: SGHTA, FQGNSA. V shed 0 bases and J shed 4 bases, with 12 bases lying between them. The CDR3 covers 15 residues.

The table lists this clone with a few counts. This rearrangement joins TRBV7-2 to TRBJ1-1; 7 nucleotides align to TRBD1. V lost 7 bases to trimming and J lost 0 bases; unmatched junction nucleotides: 8. The CDR3 is made up of 15 amino acids. Germline CDR1 reads SGHTA; CDR2 reads FQGNSA. CDR3 nucleotides: TGTGCCAGCATTATTAGGACAGGCCTGAACACTGAAGCTTTCTTT. Translating it yields CASIIRTGLNTEAFF. Variable domain in full (rest from reference TRBV7-2 and TRBJ1-1): GAGVSQSPSNKVTEKGKDVELRCDPISGHTALYWYRQSLGQGLEFLIYFQGNSAPDKSGLPSDRFSAERTGGSVSTLTIQRTQQEDSAVYLCASIIRTGLNTEAFFGQGTRLTVV.